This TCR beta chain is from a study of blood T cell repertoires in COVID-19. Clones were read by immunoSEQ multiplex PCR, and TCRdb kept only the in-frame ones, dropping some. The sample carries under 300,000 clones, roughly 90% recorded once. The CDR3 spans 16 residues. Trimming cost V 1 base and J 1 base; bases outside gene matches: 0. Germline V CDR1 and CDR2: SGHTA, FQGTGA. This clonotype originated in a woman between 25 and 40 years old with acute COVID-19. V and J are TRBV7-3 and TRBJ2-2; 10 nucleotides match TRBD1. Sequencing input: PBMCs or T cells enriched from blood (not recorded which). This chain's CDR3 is CASSLRDRGNTGELFF. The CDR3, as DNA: TGTGCCAGCAGCTTAAGGGACAGGGGGAACACCGGGGAGCTGTTTTTT.